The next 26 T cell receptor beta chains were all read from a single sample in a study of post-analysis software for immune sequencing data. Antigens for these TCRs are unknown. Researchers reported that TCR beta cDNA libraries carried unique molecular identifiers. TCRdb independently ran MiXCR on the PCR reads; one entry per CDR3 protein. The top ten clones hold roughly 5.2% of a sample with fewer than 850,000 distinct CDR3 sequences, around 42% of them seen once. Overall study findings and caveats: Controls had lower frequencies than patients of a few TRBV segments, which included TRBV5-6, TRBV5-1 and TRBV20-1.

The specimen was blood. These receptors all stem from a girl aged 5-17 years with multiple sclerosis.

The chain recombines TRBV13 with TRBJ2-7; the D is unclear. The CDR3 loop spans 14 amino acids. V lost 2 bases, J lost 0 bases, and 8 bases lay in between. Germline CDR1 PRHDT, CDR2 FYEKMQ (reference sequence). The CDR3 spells CASSLSAFSYEQYF. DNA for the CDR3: TGTGCCAGCAGCTTAAGCGCCTTCTCCTACGAGCAGTACTTC.

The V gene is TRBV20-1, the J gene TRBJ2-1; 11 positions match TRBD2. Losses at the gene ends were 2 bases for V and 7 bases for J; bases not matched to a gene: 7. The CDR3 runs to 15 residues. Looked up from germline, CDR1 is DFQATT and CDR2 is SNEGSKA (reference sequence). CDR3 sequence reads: CSARPLAGVHNEQFF. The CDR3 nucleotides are TGCAGTGCTAGACCACTAGCGGGAGTCCATAATGAGCAGTTCTTC.

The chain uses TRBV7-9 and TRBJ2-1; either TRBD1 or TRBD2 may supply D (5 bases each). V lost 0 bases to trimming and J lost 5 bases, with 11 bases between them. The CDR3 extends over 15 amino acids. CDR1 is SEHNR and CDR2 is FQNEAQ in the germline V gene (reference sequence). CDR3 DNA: TGTGCCAGCAGCTTAGCGCTAGGGACCCACAATGAGCAGTTCTTC. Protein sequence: CASSLALGTHNEQFF. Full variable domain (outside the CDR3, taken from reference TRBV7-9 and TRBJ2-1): DTGVSQNPRHKITKRGQNVTFRCDPISEHNRLYWYRQTLGQGPEFLTYFQNEAQLEKSRLLSDRFSAERPKGSFSTLEIQRTEQGDSAMYLCASSLALGTHNEQFFGPGTRLTVL.

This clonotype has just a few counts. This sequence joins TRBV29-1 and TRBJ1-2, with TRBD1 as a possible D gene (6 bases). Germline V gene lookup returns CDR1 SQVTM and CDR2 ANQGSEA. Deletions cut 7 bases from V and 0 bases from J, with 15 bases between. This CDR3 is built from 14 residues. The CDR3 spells CSGLTGQTNYGYTF. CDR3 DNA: TGCAGCGGGCTGACAGGACAGACTAACTATGGCTACACCTTC.

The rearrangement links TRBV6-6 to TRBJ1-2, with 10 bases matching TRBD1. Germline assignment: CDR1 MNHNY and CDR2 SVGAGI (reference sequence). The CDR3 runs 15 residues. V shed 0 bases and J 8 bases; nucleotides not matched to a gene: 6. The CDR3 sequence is CASSYSQTGGIGYTF. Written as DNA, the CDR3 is TGTGCCAGCAGTTACTCCCAGACAGGGGGCATCGGCTACACCTTC.

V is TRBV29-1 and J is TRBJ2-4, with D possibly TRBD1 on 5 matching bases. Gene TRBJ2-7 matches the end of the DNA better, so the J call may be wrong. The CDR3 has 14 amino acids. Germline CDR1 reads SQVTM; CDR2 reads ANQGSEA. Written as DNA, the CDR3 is TGCAGCGTTGAAGATCAGGGAAGGGAATACGAGCAGTACTTC. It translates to CSVEDQGREYEQYF.

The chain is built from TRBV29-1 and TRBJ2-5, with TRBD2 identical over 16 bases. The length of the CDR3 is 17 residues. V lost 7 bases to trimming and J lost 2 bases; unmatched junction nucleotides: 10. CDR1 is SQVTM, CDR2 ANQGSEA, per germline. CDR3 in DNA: TGCAGCGCCCAGCGGGGACTAGCGGGAGGGTTACAAGAGACCCAGTACTTC. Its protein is CSAQRGLAGGLQETQYF.

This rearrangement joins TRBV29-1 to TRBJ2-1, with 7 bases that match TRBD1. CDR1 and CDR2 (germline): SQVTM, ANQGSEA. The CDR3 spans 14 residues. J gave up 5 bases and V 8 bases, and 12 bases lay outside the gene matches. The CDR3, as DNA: TGCAGCAGTACCCGGGACAGAGAGGACAATGAGCAGTTCTTC. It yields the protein CSSTRDREDNEQFF.

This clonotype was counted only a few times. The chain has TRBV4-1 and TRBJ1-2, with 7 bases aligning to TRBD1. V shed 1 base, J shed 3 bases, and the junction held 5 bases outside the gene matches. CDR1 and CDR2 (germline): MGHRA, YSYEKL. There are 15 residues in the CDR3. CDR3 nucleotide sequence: TGCGCCAGCAGCCAAGGGGGGGACAGACACTATGGCTACACCTTC. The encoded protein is CASSQGGDRHYGYTF.

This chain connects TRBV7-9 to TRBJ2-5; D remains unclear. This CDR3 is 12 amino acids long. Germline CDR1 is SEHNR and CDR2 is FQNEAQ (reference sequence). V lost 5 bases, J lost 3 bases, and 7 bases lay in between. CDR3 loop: CASSPVEETQYF. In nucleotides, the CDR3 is TGTGCCAGCAGCCCGGTGGAAGAGACCCAGTACTTC.

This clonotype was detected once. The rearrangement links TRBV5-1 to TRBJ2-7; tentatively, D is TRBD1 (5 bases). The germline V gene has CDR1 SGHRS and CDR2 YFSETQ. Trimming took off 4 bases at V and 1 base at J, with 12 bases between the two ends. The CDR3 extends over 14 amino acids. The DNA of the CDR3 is TGCGCCAGCAGCCGCATCCAGGGATCCTACGAGCAGTACTTC. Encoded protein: CASSRIQGSYEQYF.

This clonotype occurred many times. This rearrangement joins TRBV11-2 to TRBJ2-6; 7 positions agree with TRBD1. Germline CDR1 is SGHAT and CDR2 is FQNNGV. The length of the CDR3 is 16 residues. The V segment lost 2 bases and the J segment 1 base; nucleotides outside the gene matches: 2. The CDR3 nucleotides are TGTGCCAGCAGCTTACCGACAGGGTCTGGGGCCAACGTCCTGACTTTC. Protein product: CASSLPTGSGANVLTF.

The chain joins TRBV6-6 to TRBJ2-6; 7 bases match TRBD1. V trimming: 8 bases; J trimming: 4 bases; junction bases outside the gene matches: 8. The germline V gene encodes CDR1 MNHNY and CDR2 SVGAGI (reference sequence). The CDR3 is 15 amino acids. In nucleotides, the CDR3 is TGTGCCAGCGAGTACAGGGGAGTGGGGGCCAACGTCCTGACTTTC. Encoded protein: CASEYRGVGANVLTF.

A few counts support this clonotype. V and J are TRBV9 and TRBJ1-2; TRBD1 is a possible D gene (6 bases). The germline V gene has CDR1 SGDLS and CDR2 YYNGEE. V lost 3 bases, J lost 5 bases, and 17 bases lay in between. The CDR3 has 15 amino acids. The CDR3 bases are TGTGCCAGCAGCGGGCACAGGGAGCTCCGGTATGGCTACACCTTC. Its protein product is CASSGHRELRYGYTF.

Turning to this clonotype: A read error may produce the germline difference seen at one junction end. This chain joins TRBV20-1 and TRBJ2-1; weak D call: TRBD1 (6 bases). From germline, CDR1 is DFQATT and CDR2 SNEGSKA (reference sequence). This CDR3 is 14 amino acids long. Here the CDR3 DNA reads TGCAGTGCTACCCGGGACACCCATAGGAATGAGCAGGTCTTC. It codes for CSATRDTHRNEQVF.

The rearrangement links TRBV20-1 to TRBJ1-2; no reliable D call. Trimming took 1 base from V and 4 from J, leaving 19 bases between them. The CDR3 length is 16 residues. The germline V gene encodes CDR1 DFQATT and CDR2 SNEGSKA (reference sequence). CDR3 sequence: CSARGSHGQDLYGYTF. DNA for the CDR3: TGCAGTGCTAGAGGCTCGCACGGTCAGGATCTCTATGGCTACACCTTC.

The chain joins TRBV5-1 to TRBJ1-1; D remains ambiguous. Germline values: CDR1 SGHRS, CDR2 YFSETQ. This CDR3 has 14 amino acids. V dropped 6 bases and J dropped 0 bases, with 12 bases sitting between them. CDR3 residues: CASNSERVNTEAFF. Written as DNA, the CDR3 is TGCGCCAGCAACTCCGAGAGGGTGAACACTGAAGCTTTCTTT.

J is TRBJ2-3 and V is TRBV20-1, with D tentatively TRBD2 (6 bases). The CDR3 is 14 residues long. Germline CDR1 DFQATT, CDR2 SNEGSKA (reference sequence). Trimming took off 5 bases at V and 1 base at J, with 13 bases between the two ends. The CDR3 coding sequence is TGCAGTGCTCACCCGGGGGTTGGCACAGATACGCAGTATTTT. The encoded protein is CSAHPGVGTDTQYF.

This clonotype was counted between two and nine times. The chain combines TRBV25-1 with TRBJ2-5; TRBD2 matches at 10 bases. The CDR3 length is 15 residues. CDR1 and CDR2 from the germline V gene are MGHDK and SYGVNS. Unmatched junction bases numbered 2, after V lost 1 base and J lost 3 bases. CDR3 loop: CASSESGLAKETQYF. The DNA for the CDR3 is TGTGCCAGCAGTGAATCGGGACTAGCGAAAGAGACCCAGTACTTC.

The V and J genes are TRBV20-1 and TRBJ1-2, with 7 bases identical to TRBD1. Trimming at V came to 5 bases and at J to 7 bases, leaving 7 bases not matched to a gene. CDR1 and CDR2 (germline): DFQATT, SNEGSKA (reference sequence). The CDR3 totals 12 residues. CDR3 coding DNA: TGCAGTGCTCAAGACAGGGAAACTGGCTACACCTTC. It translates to CSAQDRETGYTF.

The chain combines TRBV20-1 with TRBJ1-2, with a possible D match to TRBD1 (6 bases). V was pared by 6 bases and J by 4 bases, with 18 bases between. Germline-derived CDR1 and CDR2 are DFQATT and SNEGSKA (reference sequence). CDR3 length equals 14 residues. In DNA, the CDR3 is TGCAGTGCCGCCTTGTGGGGGGCAGGCTATGGCTACACCTTC. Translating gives CSAALWGAGYGYTF.

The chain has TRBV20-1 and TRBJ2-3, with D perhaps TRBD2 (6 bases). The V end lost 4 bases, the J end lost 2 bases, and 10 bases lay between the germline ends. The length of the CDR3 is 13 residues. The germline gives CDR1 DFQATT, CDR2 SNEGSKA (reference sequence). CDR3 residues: CSATSGLTDTQYF. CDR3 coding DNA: TGCAGTGCTACGAGCGGGCTCACAGATACGCAGTATTTT.

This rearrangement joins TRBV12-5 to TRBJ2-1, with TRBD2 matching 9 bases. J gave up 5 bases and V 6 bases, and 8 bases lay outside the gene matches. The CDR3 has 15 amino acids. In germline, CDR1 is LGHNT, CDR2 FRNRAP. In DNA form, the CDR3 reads TGTGCTAGTGGCTCCGGGACTAGCCGACACAATGAGCAGTTCTTC. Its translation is CASGSGTSRHNEQFF.

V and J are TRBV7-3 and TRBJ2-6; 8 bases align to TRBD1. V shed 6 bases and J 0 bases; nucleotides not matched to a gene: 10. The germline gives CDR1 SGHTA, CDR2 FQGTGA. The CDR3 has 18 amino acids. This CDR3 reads CASSHGQGAISGANVLTF. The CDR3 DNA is TGTGCCAGCAGTCATGGCCAGGGGGCAATCTCTGGGGCCAACGTCCTGACTTTC.

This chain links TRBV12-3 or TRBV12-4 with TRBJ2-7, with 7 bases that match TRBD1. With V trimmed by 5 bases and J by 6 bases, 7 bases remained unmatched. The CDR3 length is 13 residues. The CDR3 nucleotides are TGTGCCAGCAGTCGGCAGGGGGAAGTCGAGCAGTACTTC. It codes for CASSRQGEVEQYF.

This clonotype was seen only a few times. The CDR3 coding sequence is TGCGCCAGCAGCCCGGGCGCCGTGTCCTACAATGAGCAGTTCTTC. This codes for CASSPGAVSYNEQFF. The chain carries TRBV5-1 and TRBJ2-1; no firm D call. V lost 4 bases to trimming and J lost 1 base, with 12 bases between them. The CDR3 contains 15 residues. The germline gives CDR1 SGHRS, CDR2 YFSETQ. The complete variable domain, with remaining parts taken from reference TRBV5-1 and TRBJ2-1, reads KAGVTQTPRYLIKTRGQQVTLSCSPISGHRSVSWYQQTPGQGLQFLFEYFSETQRNKGNFPGRFSGRQFSNSRSEMNVSTLELGDSALYLCASSPGAVSYNEQFFGPGTRLTVL.